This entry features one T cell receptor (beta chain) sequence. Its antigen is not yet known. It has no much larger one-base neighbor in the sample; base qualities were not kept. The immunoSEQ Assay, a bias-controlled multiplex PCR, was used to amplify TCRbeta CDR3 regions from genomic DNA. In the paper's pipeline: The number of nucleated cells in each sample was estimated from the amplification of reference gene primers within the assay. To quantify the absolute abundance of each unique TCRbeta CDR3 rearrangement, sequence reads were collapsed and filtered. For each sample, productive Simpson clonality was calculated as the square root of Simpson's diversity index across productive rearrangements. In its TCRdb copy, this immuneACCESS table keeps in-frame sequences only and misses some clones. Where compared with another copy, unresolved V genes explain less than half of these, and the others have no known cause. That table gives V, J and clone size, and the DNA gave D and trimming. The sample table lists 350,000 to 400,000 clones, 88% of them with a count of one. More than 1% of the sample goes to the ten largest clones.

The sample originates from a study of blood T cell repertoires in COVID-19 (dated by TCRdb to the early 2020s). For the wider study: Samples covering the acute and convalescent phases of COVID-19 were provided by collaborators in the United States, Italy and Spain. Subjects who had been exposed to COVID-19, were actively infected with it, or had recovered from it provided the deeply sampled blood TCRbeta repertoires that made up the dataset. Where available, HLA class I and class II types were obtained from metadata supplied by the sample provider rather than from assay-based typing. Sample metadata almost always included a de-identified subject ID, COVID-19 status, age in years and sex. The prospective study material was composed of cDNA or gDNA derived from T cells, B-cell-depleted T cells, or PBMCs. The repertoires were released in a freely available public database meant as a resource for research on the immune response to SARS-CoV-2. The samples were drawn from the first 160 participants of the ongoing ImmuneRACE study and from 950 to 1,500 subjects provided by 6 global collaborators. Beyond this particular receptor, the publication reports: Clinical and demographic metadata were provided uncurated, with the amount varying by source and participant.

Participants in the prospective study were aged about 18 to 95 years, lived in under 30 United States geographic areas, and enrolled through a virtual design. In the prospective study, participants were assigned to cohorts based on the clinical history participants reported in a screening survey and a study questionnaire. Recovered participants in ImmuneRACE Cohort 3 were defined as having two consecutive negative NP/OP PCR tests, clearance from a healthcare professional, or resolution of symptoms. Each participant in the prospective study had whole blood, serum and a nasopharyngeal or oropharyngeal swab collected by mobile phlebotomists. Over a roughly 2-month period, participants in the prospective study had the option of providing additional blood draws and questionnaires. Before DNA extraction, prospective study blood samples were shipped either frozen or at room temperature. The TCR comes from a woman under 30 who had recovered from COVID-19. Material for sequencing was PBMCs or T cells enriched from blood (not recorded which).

The bases read TGTGCCACCAGTGATCCGTCGACAGGGGCAGAGACCCAGTACTTC. Translated, this gives CATSDPSTGAETQYF. The V and J genes are TRBV24-1 and TRBJ2-5; TRBD1 matches 8 bases in the middle. Including the terminal cysteine and phenylalanine, the CDR3 comprises 15 residues. Just CDR3 DNA is preserved here, 45 bases in frame from base 1. Trimmed from V: 3 bases; trimmed from J: 4 bases; junction bases lacking a gene match: 6. The CDR1 and CDR2 encoded by the germline V gene are KGHDR and SFDVKD.